A single sample is the source of the 20 T cell receptor beta chains below, sequenced in a study of identical twins. MiXCR, applied by TCRdb to the 5' RACE reads, yields one record per CDR3 protein. The sample yields a few hundred thousand distinct CDR3 sequences, about 10% seen once. Sample: naive T cells sorted from blood. All receptors derive from a woman in her fifties or sixties in good health.

This clonotype showed up many times. The chain recombines TRBV29-1 with TRBJ2-1, with 9 positions matching TRBD2. The CDR3 extends over 15 amino acids. Germline V gives CDR1 SQVTM, CDR2 ANQGSEA. The ends lost 5 bases at V and 2 bases at J; junction bases unmatched: 7. In nucleotides, the CDR3 is TGCAGCGTTCACCTAGCGGGGAAAGCCTACAATGAGCAGTTCTTC. As protein: CSVHLAGKAYNEQFF.

The chain combines TRBV20-1 with TRBJ1-2; D is possibly TRBD1 (5 bases). V was cut by 6 bases and J by 8 bases, with 10 bases left in between. The CDR3 spans 10 residues. Germline CDR1 is DFQATT and CDR2 is SNEGSKA (reference sequence). In DNA form, the CDR3 reads TGCAGTGCAGTGACAGTGGGCTACACCTTC. Encoded protein: CSAVTVGYTF.

This clonotype turned up a few times. The gene calls are TRBV12-3 or TRBV12-4 and TRBJ1-5; D might be TRBD1 (6 bases). Trimming stripped 5 bases from V and 4 bases from J, with 9 bases between. The length of the CDR3 is 13 residues. The chain's CDR3 is CASSGQPNQPQHF. The CDR3 nucleotides read TGTGCCAGCAGTGGACAGCCGAATCAGCCCCAGCATTTT.

This clonotype was seen a few times. This rearrangement joins TRBV4-2 to TRBJ1-6; unclear D gene. This CDR3 has 14 residues. V lost 1 base to trimming and J lost 7 bases, with 8 bases between them. Per the germline V gene, CDR1 is LGHNA and CDR2 is YNFKEQ. CDR3 loop: CASSQVSGNSPLHF. CDR3 sequence (DNA): TGTGCCAGCAGCCAAGTTTCCGGGAATTCACCCCTCCACTTT.

The sample holds many counts of this clonotype. This chain uses TRBV5-1 with TRBJ1-1; D ambiguous. V dropped 0 bases and J dropped 1 base, with 4 bases sitting between them. CDR3 length equals 13 residues. The germline gives CDR1 SGHRS, CDR2 YFSETQ. CDR3 in DNA: TGCGCCAGCAGCTTGGCGGGGAACACTGAAGCTTTCTTT. It codes for CASSLAGNTEAFF. Using reference TRBV5-1 and TRBJ1-1 for the parts outside the CDR3, the full variable domain is KAGVTQTPRYLIKTRGQQVTLSCSPISGHRSVSWYQQTPGQGLQFLFEYFSETQRNKGNFPGRFSGRQFSNSRSEMNVSTLELGDSALYLCASSLAGNTEAFFGQGTRLTVV.

The sample holds a few counts of this clonotype. The rearrangement links TRBV14 to TRBJ2-1; maybe TRBD2 (6 bases). V lost 1 base and J 7 bases, leaving 17 bases between the germline ends. CDR1 is SGHDN, CDR2 FVKESK, per germline. The CDR3 is made up of 16 amino acids. The DNA of the CDR3 is TGTGCCAGCAGCCAAGCGCCACTATACAGCGGGAATGAGCAGTTCTTC. It codes for CASSQAPLYSGNEQFF.

The chain links TRBV12-5 to TRBJ2-6, with D unresolved. Trimming stripped 3 bases from V and 13 bases from J, with 7 bases between. Germline V lookup: CDR1 LGHNT, CDR2 FRNRAP. This CDR3 spans 11 amino acids. The DNA for the CDR3 is TGTGCTAGTGGTTTTGTCGGTGTCCTGACTTTC. Encoded protein: CASGFVGVLTF.

This clonotype was observed many times. This rearrangement joins TRBV2 to TRBJ2-4; possible D gene TRBD1, 5 bases. The V gene lost 7 bases and the J gene lost 6 bases, with 10 bases spanning the gap. In germline, CDR1 is SNHLY, CDR2 FYNNEI. This CDR3 comprises 12 residues. Here the CDR3 DNA reads TGTGCCAGCACCTTGACAGCAAACATTCAGTACTTC. Amino acids: CASTLTANIQYF.

This clonotype has only a few counts. The chain links TRBV12-3 or TRBV12-4 to TRBJ2-3, with TRBD2 matching 11 bases. The ends lost 5 bases at V and 1 base at J; junction bases unmatched: 5. There are 16 residues in the CDR3. The CDR3 DNA is TGTGCCAGCAGTCGGCCACTAGCGGGAGGCACAGATACGCAGTATTTT. Its translation: CASSRPLAGGTDTQYF.

This clonotype has ten or more counts. This chain links TRBV12-3 or TRBV12-4 with TRBJ2-7; TRBD1 matches 9 bases. The CDR3 consists of 15 residues. Losses at the gene ends were 5 bases for V and 0 bases for J; bases not matched to a gene: 5. CDR3 coding DNA: TGTGCCAGCAGTCAGGGACAGGGCAGCTCCTACGAGCAGTACTTC. Amino acid sequence: CASSQGQGSSYEQYF.

The V call is TRBV11-1, the J call TRBJ2-1, with D maybe TRBD2 (6 bases). The V and J ends lost 3 bases and 5 bases respectively, with 20 bases between them. The CDR3 is 17 amino acids. Germline assignment: CDR1 SGHAT and CDR2 FQDESV (reference sequence). For the CDR3, the DNA is TGTGCCAGCAGCTTCGGGCTAGCGATCCTGAAAAACAATGAGCAGTTCTTC. Its translation: CASSFGLAILKNNEQFF.

The chain joins TRBV28 to TRBJ1-2; TRBD1 agrees at 7 bases. The CDR3 totals 12 residues. The V gene's germline CDR1 is MDHEN and CDR2 SYDVKM. Trimming removed 10 bases from V and 7 bases from J; junction bases left unmatched: 9. CDR3 nucleotides: TGTGCCATCCCACAGGGGAAGACTGGCTACACCTTC. Its translation: CAIPQGKTGYTF.

This clonotype has a handful of counts. The chain carries TRBV29-1 and TRBJ2-7; TRBD1 aligns across 7 bases. The V gene end was trimmed by 4 bases and the J gene end by 3 bases; junction bases not matched to a gene: 12. The CDR3 sequence is 15 residues long. Germline V gene sequence: CDR1 SQVTM, CDR2 ANQGSEA. The CDR3 nucleotides read TGCAGCGTTGTAGCCCCAGGGACAGACTACTACGAGCAGTACGTC. It specifies CSVVAPGTDYYEQYV.

The chain joins TRBV12-5 to TRBJ2-5, with 8 bases identical to TRBD1. The CDR3 sequence is 13 residues long. Germline CDR1 and CDR2: LGHNT and FRNRAP. The V gene end was trimmed by 7 bases and the J gene end by 4 bases; junction bases not matched to a gene: 5. CDR3 sequence (DNA): TGTGCTAGTGCTTCCGGGACAGGAGAGACCCAGTACTTC. This sequence encodes CASASGTGETQYF.

A few counts support this clonotype. The rearrangement links TRBV12-3 or TRBV12-4 to TRBJ1-3; D not resolved. CDR3 length equals 15 residues. Trimming removed 6 bases at V and 0 bases at J, with 12 bases between. CDR3 bases: TGTGCCAGCAGCCTCGGATCCCACTCTGGAAACACCATATATTTT. It specifies CASSLGSHSGNTIYF.

This chain joins TRBV27 and TRBJ1-2, with 7 nucleotides matching TRBD1. Germline trimming cut 5 bases from V and 8 bases from J; bases unmatched to any gene: 11. Germline values: CDR1 MNHEY, CDR2 SMNVEV (reference sequence). The CDR3 is made up of 14 amino acids. CDR3 region: CASSLGTAIVGYTF. CDR3 nucleotide sequence: TGTGCCAGCAGTCTCGGGACAGCCATTGTGGGCTACACCTTC.

This clonotype was detected many times. CDR3 sequence: CASSQNYGYTF. The CDR3 DNA reads TGTGCCAGCAGCCAAAACTATGGCTACACCTTC. The J gene is TRBJ1-2, the V gene TRBV3-1; unclear D gene. The CDR3 is 11 amino acids. Trimming removed 2 bases at V and 2 bases at J, with 0 bases between. Germline CDR1 is LGHDT and CDR2 is YNNKEL (reference sequence).

Comments on this clonotype: A read error may produce the germline difference seen at one junction end. V and J are TRBV5-6 and TRBJ1-1, with 10 positions matching TRBD1. The CDR3 extends over 17 amino acids. Germline V gene lookup returns CDR1 SGHDT and CDR2 YYEEEE. CDR3 sequence: CAGSLGRDRGARLGAFF. CDR3 DNA: TGTGCCGGCAGCTTGGGTCGGGACAGGGGCGCCCGGTTGGGAGCTTTCTTT.

This clonotype came up a few times. The chain is built from TRBV12-3 or TRBV12-4 and TRBJ2-3; 12 nucleotides match TRBD2. V was clipped by 6 bases and J by 3 bases; unmatched bases: 4. The CDR3 extends over 15 amino acids. In DNA form, the CDR3 reads TGTGCCAGCAGGGGGGGACTAGCGGGTACAGATACGCAGTATTTT. Its translation: CASRGGLAGTDTQYF.

This clonotype turned up a few times. The chain recombines TRBV5-4 with TRBJ2-3; 8 bases align to TRBD2. CDR3 length equals 19 residues. Germline V gives CDR1 SGHNT, CDR2 YYREEE (reference sequence). With V trimmed by 0 bases and J by 5 bases, 17 bases remained unmatched. The CDR3 protein is CASSLGMGLLAGGVDTQYF. CDR3 coding DNA: TGTGCCAGCAGCTTGGGAATGGGGTTACTCGCGGGAGGCGTAGATACGCAGTATTTT.